This T cell receptor beta chain comes out of a study of cytomegalovirus exposure and HLA in healthy donors. Study background: Genotyping showed roughly 81% of fewer than 500 donors falling in the Caucasian-associated ancestry cluster. The study's findings and limits: Data from an earlier analysis indicated that most TCR beta V segments were productive either about 87% or about 30% of the time.

Points on this clone: Its specificity is unknown.

PCR involved 60 Vbeta and 13 Jbeta primers. Produced via immunoSEQ multiplex PCR; TCRdb's table is partial and in-frame only. Of around 120,000 clones listed, around 83% were seen once; the top ten hold 1% to 1.5%. Trimming removed 6 bases at V and 3 bases at J, with 18 bases between. Germline lookup yields CDR1 GTSNPN and CDR2 SVGIG (reference sequence). This CDR3 region has 14 residues. Everyone who donated was a healthy bone marrow donor. Although they were nominally healthy when sampled, donors likely had unrecorded immune exposures. The source material was PBMCs. The chain joins TRBV30 to TRBJ2-7; tentatively, D is TRBD2 (5 bases). This clonotype was obtained from a girl aged 2-10 years in good health and CMV-seronegative. CDR3 residues: CACSLDPGIYEQYF. Here the CDR3 DNA reads TGTGCCTGTTCCTTGGATCCGGGGATCTACGAGCAGTACTTC. The variable domain in full, with the rest retrieved from reference TRBV30 and TRBJ2-7, is SQTIHQWPATLVQPVGSPLSLECTVEGTSNPNLYWYRQAAGRGLQLLFYSVGIGQISSEVPQNLSASRPQDRQFILSSKKLLLSDSGFYLCACSLDPGIYEQYFGPGTRLTVT.